Following are 6 T cell receptor beta chains from one sample sequenced in a study of glioma-infiltrating T cells. Amplification of TCR alpha and beta CDR3 regions from RNA used iRepertoire nested multiplex PCR. MiXCR, run by TCRdb on the multiplex PCR reads, gives a single entry per CDR3 protein. This table has about 3,900 distinct CDR3 sequences, around 30% appearing once. The source material was glioma tissue, nonneoplastic brain tissue, or PBMCs (not recorded which). The receptors shown here come from a human donor with low-grade glioma or glioblastoma, undergoing nonglioma brain surgery, or in good health (not recorded which).

This clonotype was detected only once. The chain employs TRBV29-1 and TRBJ2-1; D is undetermined. Trimming stripped 4 bases from V and 3 bases from J, with 10 bases between. Germline CDR1 reads SQVTM; CDR2 reads ANQGSEA. This CDR3 comprises 13 residues. CDR3 sequence: CSVAAGGYNEQFF. CDR3 DNA sequence: TGCAGCGTTGCGGCTGGCGGCTACAATGAGCAGTTCTTC.

Concerning this clonotype itself: Just one base apart from a much larger clone, this may be a read error. This chain uses TRBV19 with TRBJ2-2; tentative D call: TRBD1 (5 bases). Trimming cost V 4 bases and J 7 bases, with 10 bases left between them. The CDR3 has 13 residues. Per germline, CDR1 LNHDA and CDR2 SQIVND (reference sequence). CDR3 region: CASSTRAGGELFF. In nucleotides, the CDR3 is TGTGCCAGTAGTACCAGGGCAGGCGGGGAGCTGTTTTTT.

A remark on this clonotype: The junction does not match germline at one end; this may be a read error. The chain carries TRBV3-1 and TRBJ2-3; 15 bases map to TRBD2. The CDR3 contains 16 residues. The germline V gene encodes CDR1 LGHDT and CDR2 YNNKEL (reference sequence). CDR3 DNA: TGTGCCTGCAGCCGCGGACTAGCGGGGGGGACAGATACGCAGTATTTT. Protein sequence: CACSRGLAGGTDTQYF.

About this clonotype itself: This may stem from a read error, because a much larger clone lies one nucleotide away. The gene calls are TRBV19 and TRBJ2-1; the D gene is possibly TRBD1 (6 bases). The V gene's germline CDR1 is LNHDA and CDR2 SQIVND (reference sequence). CDR3 length: 14 amino acids. The CDR3 loop reads CANSMWTRGNEQFF. CDR3 sequence (DNA): TGTGCCAATAGTATGTGGACCAGGGGCAATGAGCAGTTCTTC.

By share of the sample, this clonotype is medium-sized (0.01 to 0.1%). The chain couples TRBV12-3 or TRBV12-4 to TRBJ2-3; 10 nucleotides match TRBD2. Germline trimming cut 5 bases from V and 2 bases from J; bases unmatched to any gene: 7. CDR3 length: 16 amino acids. The CDR3 DNA reads as TGTGCCAGCAGTCCCCTAGCGGGGGACGCCACAGATACGCAGTATTTT. Translating it yields CASSPLAGDATDTQYF.

The sample holds many counts of this clonotype. The V call is TRBV19, the J call TRBJ1-1; 8 nucleotides align to TRBD1. In germline, CDR1 is LNHDA, CDR2 SQIVND (reference sequence). CDR3 size: 13 residues. Trimming removed 3 bases from V and 11 bases from J; junction bases left unmatched: 8. CDR3 coding DNA: TGTGCCAGTAGTATGGAGGACAGGGCCGTCGCTTTCTTT. This codes for CASSMEDRAVAFF.